These 10 T cell receptor beta chains originate from one sample sequenced in a study of PD-1 blockade in mismatch repair-deficient tumors (dated 2017 in TCRdb). Library generation was performed with the immunoSEQ multiplex PCR assay. The clones in this table, taken by TCRdb from immuneACCESS, are in-frame only. Not every clone is retained; where verified, under half of the shortfall comes from an unresolved V gene, and the cause of the rest is unknown. The sample yields 95,000 to 150,000 clones; about 88% were counted once. Jointly, the top ten make up roughly 12% of the sample. The sample here was peripheral blood, taken 44 weeks after starting pembrolizumab. All receptors come from an adult with mismatch repair-deficient cancer.

The chain has TRBV19 and TRBJ2-2, with 10 bases aligning to TRBD1. The CDR3 has 15 amino acids. V lost 5 bases and J lost 5; bases outside the gene matches: 5. Germline V lookup: CDR1 LNHDA, CDR2 SQIVND (reference sequence). The CDR3 protein is CASSLGTGVTGELFF. The DNA for the CDR3 is TGTGCCAGTAGTTTAGGGACAGGGGTGACCGGGGAGCTGTTTTTT.

The rearrangement uses TRBV27 and TRBJ2-1; tentative D call: TRBD2 (6 bases). The germline V and J ends were trimmed by 7 bases and 3 bases, with 13 bases remaining between them. CDR1 and CDR2 from the germline V gene are MNHEY and SMNVEV (reference sequence). The CDR3 totals 14 residues. CDR3 in DNA: TGTGCCAGCATCAAAACGGGAGTCTACAATGAGCAGTTCTTC. Its translation is CASIKTGVYNEQFF.

The chain couples TRBV7-9 to TRBJ2-2; 9 bases are a match to TRBD1. The CDR3 runs 15 residues. V shed 5 bases, J shed 6 bases, and the junction held 7 bases outside the gene matches. Germline V gives CDR1 SEHNR, CDR2 FQNEAQ (reference sequence). The CDR3 DNA is TGTGCCAGCAGCGGTAGGAGGGACAGGGCCGGGGAGCTGTTTTTT. Translated, it gives CASSGRRDRAGELFF.

The CDR3 DNA reads TGCGCCAGCAGCTTGGGAGGAACCGGGGAGCTGTTTTTT. Its translation: CASSLGGTGELFF. The chain uses TRBV5-1 and TRBJ2-2; D ambiguous. V lost 0 bases, J lost 5 bases, and 5 bases lay in between. Per the germline V gene, CDR1 is SGHRS and CDR2 is YFSETQ. This CDR3 has 13 residues. Based on the CDR3 plus reference TRBV5-1 and TRBJ2-2, the full variable domain is KAGVTQTPRYLIKTRGQQVTLSCSPISGHRSVSWYQQTPGQGLQFLFEYFSETQRNKGNFPGRFSGRQFSNSRSEMNVSTLELGDSALYLCASSLGGTGELFFGEGSRLTVL.

The sample holds many counts of this clone. The chain uses TRBV6-5 and TRBJ1-1; unclear D gene. V lost 0 bases, J lost 1 base, and 9 bases lay in between. Germline assignment: CDR1 MNHEY and CDR2 SVGAGI. The CDR3 loop spans 15 amino acids. The CDR3 sequence: CASSYSRQANTEAFF. For the CDR3, the DNA is TGTGCCAGCAGTTACTCGAGGCAGGCGAACACTGAAGCTTTCTTT.

V and J are TRBV7-6 and TRBJ2-1; the D gene is possibly TRBD2 (7 bases). The ends were cut back, 3 bases at V and 7 bases at J, with 25 bases in the middle. CDR1 SGHVS and CDR2 FNYEAQ come from the germline V gene. This CDR3 has 18 amino acids. The CDR3 region is CASSFGWGGGMEGNEQFF. CDR3 DNA sequence: TGTGCCAGCAGCTTTGGTTGGGGGGGCGGTATGGAGGGAAATGAGCAGTTCTTC. The full variable domain, its missing parts supplied by reference TRBV7-6 and TRBJ2-1, is GAGVSQSPRYKVTKRGQDVALRCDPISGHVSLYWYRQALGQGPEFLTYFNYEAQQDKSGLPNDRFSAERPEGSISTLTIQRTEQRDSAMYRCASSFGWGGGMEGNEQFFGPGTRLTVL.

This chain connects TRBV9 to TRBJ2-3; unclear D gene. Trimming removed 4 bases from V and 5 bases from J, with 14 bases in between. The germline CDR1 and CDR2 sequences are SGDLS and YYNGEE. The CDR3 sequence is 14 residues long. CDR3 region: CASSPRPQGDTQYF. The CDR3 bases are TGTGCCAGCAGCCCCCGCCCGCAAGGAGATACGCAGTATTTT.

The chain uses TRBV2 and TRBJ2-6; D ambiguous. CDR1 and CDR2 (germline): SNHLY, FYNNEI. Trimming took 6 bases from V and 2 from J, leaving 5 bases between them. The CDR3 spans 13 residues. The DNA of the CDR3 is TGTGCCAGCAGCCCGACTGGGGCCAACGTCCTGACTTTC. It codes for CASSPTGANVLTF.

The J gene is TRBJ2-6, the V gene TRBV27; 10 nucleotides match TRBD1. Germline V CDR1 and CDR2: MNHEY, SMNVEV (reference sequence). This CDR3 is 18 amino acids long. The trim removed 5 bases at V and 1 base at J, leaving 8 bases unmatched. The CDR3 coding sequence is TGTGCCAGCAGTATGACGGGACAGGGGATATCTGGGGCCAACGTCCTGACTTTC. Translation: CASSMTGQGISGANVLTF. Looking up the rest from reference TRBV27 and TRBJ2-6 gives the full variable domain: EAQVTQNPRYLITVTGKKLTVTCSQNMNHEYMSWYRQDPGLGLRQIYYSMNVEVTDKGDVPEGYKVSRKEKRNFPLILESPSPNQTSLYFCASSMTGQGISGANVLTFGAGSRLTVL.

J is TRBJ2-2 and V is TRBV4-3, with D unresolved. The ends were cut back, 2 bases at V and 4 bases at J, with 11 bases in the middle. Per germline, CDR1 LGHNA and CDR2 YSLEER. The CDR3 has 15 residues. CDR3: CASSQFRAFTGELFF. CDR3 coding DNA: TGCGCCAGCAGCCAATTTAGGGCCTTCACCGGGGAGCTGTTTTTT.